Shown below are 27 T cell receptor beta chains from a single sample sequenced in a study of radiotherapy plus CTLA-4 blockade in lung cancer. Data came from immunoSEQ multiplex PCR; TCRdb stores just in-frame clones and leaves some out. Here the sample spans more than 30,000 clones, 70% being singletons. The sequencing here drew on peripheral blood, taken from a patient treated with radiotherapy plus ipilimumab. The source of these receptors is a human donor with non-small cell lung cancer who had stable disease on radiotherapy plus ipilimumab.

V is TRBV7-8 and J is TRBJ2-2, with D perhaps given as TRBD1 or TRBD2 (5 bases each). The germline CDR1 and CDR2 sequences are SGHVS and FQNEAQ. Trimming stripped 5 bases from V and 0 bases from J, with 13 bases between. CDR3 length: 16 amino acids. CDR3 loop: CASSTGPGANTGELFF. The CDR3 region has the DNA TGTGCCAGCAGCACGGGACCTGGAGCGAACACCGGGGAGCTGTTTTTT.

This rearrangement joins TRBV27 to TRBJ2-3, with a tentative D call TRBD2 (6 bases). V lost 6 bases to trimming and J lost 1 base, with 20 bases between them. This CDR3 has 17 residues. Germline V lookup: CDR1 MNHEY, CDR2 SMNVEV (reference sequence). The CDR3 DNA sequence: TGTGCCAGCAGACAACCCTTTCCGGGACTTGGCACAGATACGCAGTATTTT. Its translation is CASRQPFPGLGTDTQYF.

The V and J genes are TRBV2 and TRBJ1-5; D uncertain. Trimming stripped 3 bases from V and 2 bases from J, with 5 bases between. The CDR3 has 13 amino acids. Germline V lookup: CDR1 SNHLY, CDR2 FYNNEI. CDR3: CASSEERNQPQHF. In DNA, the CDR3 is TGTGCCAGCAGTGAGGAACGCAATCAGCCCCAGCATTTT.

CDR3 DNA: TGTGCCAGCAGCTTAGGGCTCCCTAGCGGGAGGCGCCTACCCTACGAGCAGTACTTC. Encoded protein: CASSLGLPSGRRLPYEQYF. The V gene is TRBV7-8, the J gene TRBJ2-7; 11 nucleotides match TRBD2. CDR3 size: 19 residues. The J segment lost 2 bases and the V segment lost 1 base, leaving 13 bases of the junction unmatched. Germline CDR1 SGHVS, CDR2 FQNEAQ.

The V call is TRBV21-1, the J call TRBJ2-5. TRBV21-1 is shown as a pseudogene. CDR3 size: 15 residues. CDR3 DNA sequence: TGTGCCAGCAGCAAATCTATTTGTGGGGGAGAGACCCAGTACTTC. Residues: CASSKSICGGETQYF.

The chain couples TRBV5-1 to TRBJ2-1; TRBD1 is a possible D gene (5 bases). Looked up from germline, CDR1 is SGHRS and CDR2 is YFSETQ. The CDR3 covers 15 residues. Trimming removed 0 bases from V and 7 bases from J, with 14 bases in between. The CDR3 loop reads CASSLAVGLGNEQFF. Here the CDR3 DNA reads TGCGCCAGCAGCTTGGCCGTGGGGCTCGGGAATGAGCAGTTCTTC.

The CDR3 protein is CASSPKDLAGETQYF. In DNA, the CDR3 is TGTGCCAGCAGCCCCAAGGATCTAGCGGGGGAGACCCAGTACTTC. The rearrangement uses TRBV7-9 and TRBJ2-5; 9 bases line up with TRBD2. V shed 5 bases and J 5 bases; nucleotides not matched to a gene: 9. Germline V lookup: CDR1 SEHNR, CDR2 FQNEAQ (reference sequence). This CDR3 is built from 15 residues.

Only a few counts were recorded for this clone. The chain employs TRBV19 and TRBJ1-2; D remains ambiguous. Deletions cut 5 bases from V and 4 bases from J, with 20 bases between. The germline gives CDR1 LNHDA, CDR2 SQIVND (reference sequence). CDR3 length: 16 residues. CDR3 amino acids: CASSPDTEAKSYGYTF. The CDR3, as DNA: TGTGCCAGTAGTCCGGATACAGAAGCTAAGAGCTATGGCTACACCTTC. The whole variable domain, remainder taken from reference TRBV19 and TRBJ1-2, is DGGITQSPKYLFRKEGQNVTLSCEQNLNHDAMYWYRQDPGQGLRLIYYSQIVNDFQKGDIAEGYSVSREKKESFPLTVTSAQKNPTAFYLCASSPDTEAKSYGYTFGSGTRLTVV.

The CDR3 spells CASSLGEIRTNTEAFF. The CDR3 bases are TGTGCCAGCAGCTTAGGAGAAATTCGGACGAACACTGAAGCTTTCTTT. The rearrangement links TRBV11-2 to TRBJ1-1; no clear D gene. CDR1 SGHAT and CDR2 FQNNGV come from the germline V gene. The length of the CDR3 is 16 residues. The ends were cut back, 1 base at V and 1 base at J, with 13 bases in the middle.

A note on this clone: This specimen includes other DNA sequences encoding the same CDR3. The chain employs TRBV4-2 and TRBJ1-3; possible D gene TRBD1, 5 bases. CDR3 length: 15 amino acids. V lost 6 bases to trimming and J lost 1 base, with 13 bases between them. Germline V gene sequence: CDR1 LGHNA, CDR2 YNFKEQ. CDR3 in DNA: TGTGCCAGCAGTCCCACAGGAGGATCTGGAAACACCATATATTTT. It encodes CASSPTGGSGNTIYF.

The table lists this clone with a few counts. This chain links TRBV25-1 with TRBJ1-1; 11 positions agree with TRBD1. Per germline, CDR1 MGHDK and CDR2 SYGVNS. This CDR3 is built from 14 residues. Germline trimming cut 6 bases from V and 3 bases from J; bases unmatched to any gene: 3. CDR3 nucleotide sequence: TGTGCCAGCAGGAAGGGACAGGGGGACACTGAAGCTTTCTTT. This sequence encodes CASRKGQGDTEAFF.

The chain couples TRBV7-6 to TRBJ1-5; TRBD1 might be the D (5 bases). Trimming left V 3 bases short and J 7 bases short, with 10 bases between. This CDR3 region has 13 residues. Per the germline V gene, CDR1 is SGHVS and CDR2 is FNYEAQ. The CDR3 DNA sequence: TGTGCCAGCAGCTTGGGGGAAGGCCAGCCCCAGCATTTT. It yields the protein CASSLGEGQPQHF.

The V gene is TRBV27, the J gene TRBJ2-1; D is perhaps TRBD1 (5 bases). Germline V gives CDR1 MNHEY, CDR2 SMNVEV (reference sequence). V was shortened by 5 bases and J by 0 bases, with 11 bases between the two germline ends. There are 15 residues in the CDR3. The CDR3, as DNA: TGTGCCAGCAGTCCCCGAAGGGGCTCCTACAATGAGCAGTTCTTC. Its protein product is CASSPRRGSYNEQFF.

CDR3: CSARGNAYGYTF. In DNA, the CDR3 is TGCAGCGCCAGGGGCAATGCTTATGGCTACACCTTC. This chain joins TRBV29-1 and TRBJ1-2, with a possible D match to TRBD1 (6 bases). Trimming left V 7 bases short and J 5 bases short, with 14 bases between. Germline CDR1 SQVTM, CDR2 ANQGSEA. The CDR3 consists of 12 residues.

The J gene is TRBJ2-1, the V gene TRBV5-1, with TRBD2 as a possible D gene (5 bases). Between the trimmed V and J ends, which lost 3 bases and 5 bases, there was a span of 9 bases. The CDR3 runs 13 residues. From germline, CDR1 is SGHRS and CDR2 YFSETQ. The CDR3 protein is CASSSRGDNEQFF. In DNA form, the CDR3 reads TGCGCCAGCAGCTCCCGGGGAGACAATGAGCAGTTCTTC.

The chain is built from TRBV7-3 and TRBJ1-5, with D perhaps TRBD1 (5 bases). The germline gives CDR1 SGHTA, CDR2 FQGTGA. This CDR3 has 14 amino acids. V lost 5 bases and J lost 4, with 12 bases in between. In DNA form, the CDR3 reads TGTGCCAGCAGCCCACTGTGGGGGAATCAGCCCCAGCATTTT. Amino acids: CASSPLWGNQPQHF. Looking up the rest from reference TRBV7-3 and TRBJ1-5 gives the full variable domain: GAGVSQTPSNKVTEKGKYVELRCDPISGHTALYWYRQSLGQGPEFLIYFQGTGAADDSGLPNDRFFAVRPEGSVSTLKIQRTERGDSAVYLCASSPLWGNQPQHFGDGTRLSIL.

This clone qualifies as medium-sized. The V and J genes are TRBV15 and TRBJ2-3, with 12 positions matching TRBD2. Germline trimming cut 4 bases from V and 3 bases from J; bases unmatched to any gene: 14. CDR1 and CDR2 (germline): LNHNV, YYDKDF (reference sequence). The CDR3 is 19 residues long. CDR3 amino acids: CATSKQRGVGLAGTDTQYF. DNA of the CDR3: TGTGCCACCAGCAAGCAAAGAGGTGTAGGACTAGCGGGAACAGATACGCAGTATTTT.

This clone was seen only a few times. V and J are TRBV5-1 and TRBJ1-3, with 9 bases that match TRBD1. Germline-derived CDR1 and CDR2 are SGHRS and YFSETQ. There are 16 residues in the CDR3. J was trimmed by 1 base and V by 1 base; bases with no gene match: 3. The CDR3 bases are TGCGCCAGCAGCTTGAGGGGACAGGGATCTGGAAACACCATATATTTT. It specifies CASSLRGQGSGNTIYF.

In DNA form, the CDR3 reads TGCGCCAGCAGCCAAGGCCCCCTGTCTCGCGGGAAGAACACCGGGGAGCTGTTTTTT. Translating gives CASSQGPLSRGKNTGELFF. V gene TRBV4-1 combines with J gene TRBJ2-2, with a weak D call TRBD2 (6 bases). CDR1 and CDR2 (germline): MGHRA, YSYEKL. The CDR3 extends over 19 amino acids. V gave up 1 base and J gave up 1 base, with 19 bases separating them.

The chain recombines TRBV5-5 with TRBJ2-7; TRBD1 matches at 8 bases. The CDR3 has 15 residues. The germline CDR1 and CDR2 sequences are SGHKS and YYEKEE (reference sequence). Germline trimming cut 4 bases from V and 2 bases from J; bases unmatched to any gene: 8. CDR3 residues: CASSPAGQEAYEQYF. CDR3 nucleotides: TGTGCCAGCAGCCCGGCGGGACAGGAGGCCTACGAGCAGTACTTC.

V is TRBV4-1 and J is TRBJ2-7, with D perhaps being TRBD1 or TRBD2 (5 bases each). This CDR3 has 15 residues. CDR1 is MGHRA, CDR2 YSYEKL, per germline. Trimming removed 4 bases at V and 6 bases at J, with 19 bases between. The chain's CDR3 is CASSPYRHRDGEQYF. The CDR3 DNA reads TGCGCCAGCAGCCCTTACAGACACCGGGACGGCGAGCAGTACTTC.

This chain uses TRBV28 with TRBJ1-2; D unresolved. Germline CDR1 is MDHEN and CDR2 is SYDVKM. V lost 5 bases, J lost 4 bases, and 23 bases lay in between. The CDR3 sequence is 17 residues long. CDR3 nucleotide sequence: TGTGCCAGCAGTCCGCGGGCCTTCGGAAAGGCCATCTATGGCTACACCTTC. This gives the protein CASSPRAFGKAIYGYTF.

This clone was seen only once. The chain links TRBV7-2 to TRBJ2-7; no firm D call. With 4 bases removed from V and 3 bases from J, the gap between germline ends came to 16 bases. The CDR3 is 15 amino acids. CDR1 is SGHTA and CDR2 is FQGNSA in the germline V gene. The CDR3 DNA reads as TGTGCCAGCAGCTCCCCCCCAGACTGGCTCTACGAGCAGTACTTC. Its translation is CASSSPPDWLYEQYF.

Written as DNA, the CDR3 is TGTGCCAGCAGCCTCAAAGGACTAGCGGTCCACAATGAGCAGTTCTTC. Translated, it gives CASSLKGLAVHNEQFF. The rearrangement uses TRBV7-2 and TRBJ2-1; 10 bases are shared with TRBD2. Germline CDR1 reads SGHTA; CDR2 reads FQGNSA. This CDR3 region has 16 residues. After removal of 5 bases from V and 5 bases from J, the junction contained 9 bases not matched to a gene.

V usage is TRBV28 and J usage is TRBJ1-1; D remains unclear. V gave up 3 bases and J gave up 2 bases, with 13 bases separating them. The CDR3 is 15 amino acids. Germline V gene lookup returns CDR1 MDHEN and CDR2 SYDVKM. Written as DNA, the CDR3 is TGTGCCAGCAGTTTGACGGCGGCGGCAAACACTGAAGCTTTCTTT. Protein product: CASSLTAAANTEAFF. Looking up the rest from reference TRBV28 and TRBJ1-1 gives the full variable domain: DVKVTQSSRYLVKRTGEKVFLECVQDMDHENMFWYRQDPGLGLRLIYFSYDVKMKEKGDIPEGYSVSREKKERFSLILESASTNQTSMYLCASSLTAAANTEAFFGQGTRLTVV.

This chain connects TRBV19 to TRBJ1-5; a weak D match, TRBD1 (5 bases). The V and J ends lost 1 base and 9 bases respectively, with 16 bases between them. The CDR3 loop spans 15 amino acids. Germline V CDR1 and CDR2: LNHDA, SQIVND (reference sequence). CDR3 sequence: CASSIVKDRQSPQHF. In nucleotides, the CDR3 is TGTGCCAGTAGTATAGTAAAAGACAGACAATCGCCCCAGCATTTT.

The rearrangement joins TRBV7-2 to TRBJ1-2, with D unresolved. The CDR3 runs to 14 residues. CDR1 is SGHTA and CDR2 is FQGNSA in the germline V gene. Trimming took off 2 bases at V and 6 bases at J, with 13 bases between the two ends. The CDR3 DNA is TGTGCCAGCAGCTTAAATGGGCCCTTGAATGGCTACACCTTC. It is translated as CASSLNGPLNGYTF. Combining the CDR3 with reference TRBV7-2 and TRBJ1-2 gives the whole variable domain GAGVSQSPSNKVTEKGKDVELRCDPISGHTALYWYRQSLGQGLEFLIYFQGNSAPDKSGLPSDRFSAERTGGSVSTLTIQRTQQEDSAVYLCASSLNGPLNGYTFGSGTRLTVV.